This T cell receptor (beta chain) stems from a study of shared clonotypes between healthy human individuals. Study-wide points: An anticipated effect of sequencing depth on clonotype sharing among donors was recognized.

As for this clone: Its antigen remains unknown.

Using immunoSEQ multiplex PCR, the repertoire was profiled, and TCRdb retains in-frame clones only, with some absent. The data show some 1 million clones, with 70% to 80% seen just once and around 1.5% held by the top ten. Trimming took off 1 base at V and 5 bases at J, with 15 bases between the two ends. In germline, CDR1 is SGHRS, CDR2 YFSETQ. There are 15 residues in the CDR3. The gene calls are TRBV5-1 and TRBJ2-5, with D uncertain. Material for sequencing was memory CD4+ T cells sorted from blood. Specified subset: CD45RA-negative fraction. This TCR was sampled from a man between 18 and 29 years old in good health. The CDR3 loop reads CASSLRATLGETQYF. The CDR3 DNA follows: TGCGCCAGCAGCTTGCGGGCGACCTTGGGGGAGACCCAGTACTTC. The whole variable domain, filled in from reference TRBV5-1 and TRBJ2-5, reads KAGVTQTPRYLIKTRGQQVTLSCSPISGHRSVSWYQQTPGQGLQFLFEYFSETQRNKGNFPGRFSGRQFSNSRSEMNVSTLELGDSALYLCASSLRATLGETQYFGPGTRLLVL.